The 14 T cell receptor beta chains reported below all come from one sample, sequenced in a study of blood T cells in healthy people across ages. Primed by a sample-barcoded 5' primer and a J-beta primer mix, a second PCR proceeded for roughly 7 to 12 cycles. Each CDR3 protein gets one entry after TCRdb re-called the 5' RACE reads with MiXCR. This table holds approximately 900,000 distinct CDR3 sequences, about 28% found once. The same sample was also studied in work on T cells of mothers and their children.

The sample consisted of blood. Receptors were obtained from a middle-aged woman in good health.

The chain links TRBV28 to TRBJ1-5; perhaps TRBD1 as D (6 bases). The V end lost 6 bases, the J end lost 3 bases, and 21 bases lay between the germline ends. The germline gives CDR1 MDHEN, CDR2 SYDVKM. The CDR3 has 17 amino acids. CDR3 protein: CASRGYEGRQDNQPQHF. Written as DNA, the CDR3 is TGTGCCAGCAGGGGTTATGAGGGGAGACAGGACAATCAGCCCCAGCATTTT.

This clonotype was picked up many times. The V call is TRBV5-1, the J call TRBJ2-7, with D tentatively TRBD2 (5 bases). Trimming took off 2 bases at V and 7 bases at J, with 16 bases between the two ends. The CDR3 spans 14 residues. CDR1 SGHRS and CDR2 YFSETQ come from the germline V gene. The CDR3 DNA sequence: TGCGCCAGCAGCTTCGGCAGGACTGTTATGGAGCAGTACTTC. Protein: CASSFGRTVMEQYF.

The rearrangement links TRBV5-1 to TRBJ2-7; D tentatively reads TRBD1 or TRBD2 (5 bases each). CDR1 is SGHRS, CDR2 YFSETQ, per germline. V was trimmed by 4 bases and J by 0 bases, leaving 14 bases between them. The CDR3 runs to 15 residues. Written as DNA, the CDR3 is TGCGCCAGCAGCCCATGGGGGACGAGCTCCTACGAGCAGTACTTC. It encodes CASSPWGTSSYEQYF.

In its sample, this clonotype was seen many times. The chain combines TRBV21-1 with TRBJ2-7; the D call TRBD1 from the table was never checked on the DNA. TRBV21-1 is labeled a pseudogene. This CDR3 region has 13 residues. The CDR3 nucleotides read TGTGCCAGCAGGGACAGGGAAGCCGACGAGCAGTACTTC. This sequence encodes CASRDREADEQYF.

This clonotype has a handful of counts. A much larger clone differs from this one at a single base, so this may be a read error. The chain recombines TRBV5-1 with TRBJ2-5, with D possibly TRBD2 on 5 matching bases. The germline V gene has CDR1 SGHRS and CDR2 YFSETQ. This CDR3 has 14 residues. The DNA for the CDR3 is TGCGCCGGCAGCTTGAGGGCAGACGGAGAGACCCAGTACTTC. Protein product: CAGSLRADGETQYF.

The chain joins TRBV11-2 to TRBJ2-7; D ambiguous. The CDR3 has 13 amino acids. Germline V gene lookup returns CDR1 SGHAT and CDR2 FQNNGV. The germline V and J ends were trimmed by 5 bases and 4 bases, with 12 bases remaining between them. CDR3 amino acids: CASSAARYYEQYF. The DNA for the CDR3 is TGTGCCAGCAGCGCCGCCCGGTATTACGAGCAGTACTTC.

This clonotype has only a few counts. The chain combines TRBV29-1 with TRBJ2-7; D is possibly TRBD1 or TRBD2 (5 bases each). The germline V gene has CDR1 SQVTM and CDR2 ANQGSEA. The CDR3 has 11 residues. V lost 5 bases to trimming and J lost 6 bases, with 11 bases between them. The CDR3 DNA follows: TGCAGCGTTTCGGGACGGGGCGAGCAGTACTTC. Its translation is CSVSGRGEQYF.

This clonotype appeared once. This may be a read error, as it is one base from a much larger clone. The gene calls are TRBV29-1 and TRBJ2-7, with TRBD1 as a possible D gene (6 bases). This CDR3 is built from 14 residues. Per germline, CDR1 SQVTM and CDR2 ANQGSEA. Trimming pared 0 bases from V and 7 bases from J, leaving 16 bases between. The CDR3 is CSVEEGTSYNEQYF. CDR3 sequence (DNA): TGCAGCGTTGAAGAGGGGACATCCTACAATGAGCAGTACTTC.

This clonotype was seen only a few times. This chain uses TRBV28 with TRBJ1-2; D remains ambiguous. V shed 5 bases and J shed 4 bases, with 8 bases lying between them. Germline V lookup: CDR1 MDHEN, CDR2 SYDVKM. CDR3 length: 12 amino acids. The CDR3 DNA sequence: TGTGCCAGCAGTCGGAATACCTATGGCTACACCTTC. Its protein is CASSRNTYGYTF.

There are many counts of this clonotype. V and J are TRBV5-1 and TRBJ2-7; 7 nucleotides match TRBD1. Germline V gene data show CDR1 as SGHRS and CDR2 as YFSETQ. CDR3 length: 13 residues. Trimming removed 4 bases from V and 1 base from J; junction bases left unmatched: 2. The CDR3, as DNA: TGCGCCAGCAGCGAGGACAGGTCCTACGAGCAGTACTTC. Protein product: CASSEDRSYEQYF.

The chain uses TRBV6-6 and TRBJ2-2; D uncertain. The V end lost 4 bases, the J end lost 4 bases, and 7 bases lay between the germline ends. The germline gives CDR1 MNHNY, CDR2 SVGAGI (reference sequence). CDR3 length: 13 residues. CDR3 loop: CASSSLSTGELFF. DNA of the CDR3: TGTGCCAGCAGTTCACTAAGCACCGGGGAGCTGTTTTTT.

This clonotype was seen a handful of times. This sequence joins TRBV18 and TRBJ2-1; D remains ambiguous. V shed 0 bases and J shed 9 bases, with 9 bases lying between them. The germline V gene encodes CDR1 KGHSH and CDR2 LQKENI. CDR3 size: 13 residues. The CDR3 coding sequence is TGTGCCAGCTCACCACCAAGCCGGGCTGAGCAGTTCTTC. Its protein product is CASSPPSRAEQFF.

The rearrangement joins TRBV4-3 to TRBJ2-5; 12 bases are a match to TRBD1. Germline trimming cut 1 base from V and 5 bases from J; bases unmatched to any gene: 11. Germline V gene sequence: CDR1 LGHNA, CDR2 YSLEER. The CDR3 runs to 18 residues. This chain's CDR3 is CASSQGPRDRGLVETQYF. The CDR3, as DNA: TGCGCCAGCAGCCAAGGACCCCGGGACAGGGGGCTTGTGGAGACCCAGTACTTC.

This clonotype was detected a few times. The J gene is TRBJ1-2, the V gene TRBV6-2 or TRBV6-3, with D hard to call. CDR3 length: 13 amino acids. Per germline, CDR1 MNHEY and CDR2 SVGEGT. Trimming cost V 2 bases and J 10 bases, with 14 bases left between them. The CDR3 DNA reads as TGTGCCAGCAGTTACGGATGGCGGGGTATCTACACCTTC. Encoded protein: CASSYGWRGIYTF.